The text below deals with one TCR beta chain. What it binds is unknown. Germline loops: CDR1 SGHRS, CDR2 YFSETQ. This CDR3 region has 14 residues. Trimming cost V 4 bases and J 3 bases, with 14 bases left between them. Produced via immunoSEQ multiplex PCR; TCRdb's table is partial and in-frame only. The profile shows 45,000 to 60,000 clones, around nine tenths of them singletons. This record comes from a study of chemoradiotherapy in HPV16-positive cancers. About the research overall: A couple of HPV16-positive patients' cells yielded candidate HPV-specific clones and common motifs. Study-level findings and limits: Non-HPV-specific T cells did not expand in tumors during treatment, whereas candidate HPV-specific clones and E7-related motifs did.

The origin of this receptor is a human donor with HPV-associated anogenital cancer. The specimen was blood, collected from a patient who underwent chemoradiotherapy. The chain uses TRBV5-1 and TRBJ2-7; D call uncertain. In DNA form, the CDR3 reads TGCGCCAGCAGCCCCTCGGGTTTTTACTACGAGCAGTACTTC. Translated, it gives CASSPSGFYYEQYF.